This T cell receptor (beta chain) was sequenced for a study of early T cells in non-severe SARS-CoV-2 infection. Overall study context: Sequenced bulk RNA came from whole blood that was unsorted, and chains were unpaired. Study-wide results and caveats: Lookups in VDJdb leaned toward anti-spike CD8 responses and missed private and CD4 specificities.

Separate cDNA molecules each had unique molecular identifiers attached to them. TCRdb analysed the 5' RACE reads with MiXCR anew, one entry per CDR3 protein. The sample yields 30,000 to 45,000 distinct CDR3 sequences, around 5% seen once. Between the trimmed V and J ends, which lost 0 bases and 4 bases, there was a span of 9 bases. The length of the CDR3 is 13 residues. Per germline, CDR1 GTSNPN and CDR2 SVGIG (reference sequence). This clonotype was detected many times. Its specificity is not known. The genes are TRBV30 and TRBJ1-2; TRBD1 is a possible D gene (6 bases). The specimen sequenced was whole blood. This clonotype was obtained from an adult who was a healthcare worker with PCR-confirmed SARS-CoV-2 infection or an uninfected control (not recorded which). CDR3 amino acids: CAWSVSRGYGYTF. The CDR3 DNA reads as TGTGCCTGGAGTGTATCCAGGGGCTATGGCTACACCTTC.